This T cell receptor beta chain came from a study of control samples from healthy donors and cancer patients. The germline V gene encodes CDR1 LNHNV and CDR2 YYDKDF (reference sequence). The germline V and J ends were trimmed by 0 bases and 2 bases, with 14 bases remaining between them. The CDR3 consists of 17 residues. The repertoire was sequenced with immunoSEQ multiplex PCR; TCRdb's copy has only in-frame clones and lacks some. The repertoire holds roughly 130,000 clones, with 85% to 95% as singletons. This clone was observed a single time. This clonotype was sampled from a man between 60 and 70 years old with colorectal cancer. J is TRBJ2-4 and V is TRBV15, with D perhaps assigned TRBD1 or TRBD2 (6 bases each). The sequencing sample was made of PBMCs. This CDR3 reads CATSREYSGATKNIQYF. Written as DNA, the CDR3 is TGTGCCACCAGCAGAGAATATTCGGGGGCGACCAAAAACATTCAGTACTTC.